This is a list of T cell receptor beta chains from one sample in a study of T cell repertoires in cytomegalovirus infection. TCRdb reanalysed the reads using MiXCR and keeps one entry per CDR3 protein. The table includes about 360,000 distinct CDR3 sequences, 15% to 20% detected once. The source material was PBMCs. All receptors come from a human donor in good health (CMV status not recorded). Some clones in this sample may be carry-over from other donors' samples. Both conserved end residues are part of each CDR3. A D gene is named only where the DNA matches it firmly. Size is omitted from some rows. Given values are once, few, many or a class for expanded clones.

size,V,D,J,DNA,CDR3
-,TRBV7-8,TRBD2,TRBJ2-5,TGTGCCAGCAGCTTAGGCCGCGGGGGGGAGACCCAGTACTTC,CASSLGRGGETQYF
few,TRBV27,-,TRBJ2-1,TGTGCCAGCAGTTTATCCAAGGGACGACGTGAGCAGTTCTTC,CASSLSKGRREQFF
few,TRBV29-1,-,TRBJ2-5,TGCAGCGTTGAAGTGGGGAGAGGGGAGACCCAGTACTTC,CSVEVGRGETQYF
few,TRBV15,TRBD1,TRBJ2-1,TGTGCCACCCGTGGACAGGGCTCCTACAATGAGCAGTTCTTC,CATRGQGSYNEQFF
few,TRBV20-1,-,TRBJ2-5,TGCAGTGCTAACAGGGTTGTTGAGACCCAGTACTTC,CSANRVVETQYF
many,TRBV4-3,-,TRBJ2-5,TGCGCCAGCAGCCAGACAGTCCAAGAGACCCAGTACTTC,CASSQTVQETQYF
few,TRBV7-9,TRBD2,TRBJ2-3,TGTGCCAGCAGTTTCGGCTCTAGCGGGAGTTTAGCAGATACGCAGTATTTT,CASSFGSSGSLADTQYF
-,TRBV27,TRBD1,TRBJ2-1,TGTGCCAGCAGTTTACCCGGGACAGCGTACAATGAGCAGTTCTTC,CASSLPGTAYNEQFF
few,TRBV7-9,-,TRBJ1-3,TGTGCCAGCAGCGACACCTCAACTGGAAACACCATATATTTT,CASSDTSTGNTIYF
many,TRBV7-2,TRBD2,TRBJ2-3,TGTGCCAGCAGCCGAACTAGCGGGGGCCCCGTAAAGCAGTATTTT,CASSRTSGGPVKQYF
few,TRBV7-6,-,TRBJ2-7,TGTGCCAGCAGCTTATCCGGCAAGTACGGCGAGCAGTACTTC,CASSLSGKYGEQYF
many,TRBV12-3/TRBV12-4,-,TRBJ1-4,TGTGCATCCAGGGGAGGGGCAACTAATGAAAAACTGTTTTTT,CASRGGATNEKLFF
many,TRBV7-2,-,TRBJ1-5,TGTGCCAGCAGAGCCACAGGGATACGCAATCAGCCCCAGCATTTT,CASRATGIRNQPQHF
-,TRBV5-5,TRBD2,TRBJ2-1,TGTGCCAGCAGCAGCCCGGGACTAGCGGGAGGGAGCTCCTACAATGAGCAGTTCTTC,CASSSPGLAGGSSYNEQFF
-,TRBV28,TRBD1,TRBJ2-1,TGTGCCAGCAGTTCACGGACAGGTCACAATGAGCAGTTCTTC,CASSSRTGHNEQFF
many,TRBV7-2,-,TRBJ2-5,TGTGCCAGCAGCCCCACCCGGGGGCTGGAGACCCAGTACTTC,CASSPTRGLETQYF
few,TRBV12-3/TRBV12-4,-,TRBJ2-1,TGTGCCAGCAGTGTGTTCCCTGAAAATGAGCAGTTCTTC,CASSVFPENEQFF
many,TRBV6-5,-,TRBJ2-1,TGTGCCAGCAGTTACTCGATCCAGATCCTGGGGTACAATGAGCAGTTCTTC,CASSYSIQILGYNEQFF
-,TRBV4-1,-,TRBJ2-3,TGCGCCAGCAGCCAAGATGGGCGGGATACAGATACGCAGTATTTT,CASSQDGRDTDTQYF
few,TRBV20-1,TRBD1,TRBJ1-1,TGCAGTGCTAGACTTTGGGGACAGGGGGTATTGGGGAACACTGAAGCTTTCTTT,CSARLWGQGVLGNTEAFF
-,TRBV29-1,-,TRBJ2-7,TGCAGCCTTCTGGACGGCTCCTACGAGCAGTACTTC,CSLLDGSYEQYF
-,TRBV18,-,TRBJ2-3,TGTGCCAGCTCACCCGATGGCGGTAGCACAGATACGCAGTATTTT,CASSPDGGSTDTQYF